This TCR beta chain was sequenced in a study of Ad26.COV2.S vaccination and SARS-CoV-2 variants. Study results and caveats: Spike-specific TCR breadth in vaccine recipients exceeded that seen in placebo recipients.

This CDR3 spans 14 amino acids. With 3 bases removed from V and 7 bases from J, the gap between germline ends came to 12 bases. CDR1 and CDR2 from the germline V gene are MNHEY and SMNVEV (reference sequence). Profiled with immunoSEQ multiplex PCR; TCRdb holds only in-frame clones, not every one. This sample yields 400,000 to 500,000 clones, of which 85% to 90% are seen a single time; less than 4.5% belongs to the top ten. This clone showed up just once. Its target is unknown. Regarding treatment: approximately 18 received Ad26.COV2.S at low or high dose, single or two shots; five or six received placebo; per-sample allocation not given. Each sample was drawn 63 days after the first injection (of vaccine or placebo). Donation was by an adult aged 18-55 years who was in Boston.

The V and J genes are TRBV27 and TRBJ2-2; D might be TRBD1 (5 bases). Sequences were derived from peripheral blood, sampled in a trial of Ad26.COV2.S vaccine versus placebo. This sequence originates from a person between 18 and 65 years old who received the Ad26.COV2.S COVID-19 vaccine or a placebo. CDR3 DNA: TGTGCCAGCAGTTTTGGGGCCCGACGCGGGGAGCTGTTTTTT. It codes for CASSFGARRGELFF.